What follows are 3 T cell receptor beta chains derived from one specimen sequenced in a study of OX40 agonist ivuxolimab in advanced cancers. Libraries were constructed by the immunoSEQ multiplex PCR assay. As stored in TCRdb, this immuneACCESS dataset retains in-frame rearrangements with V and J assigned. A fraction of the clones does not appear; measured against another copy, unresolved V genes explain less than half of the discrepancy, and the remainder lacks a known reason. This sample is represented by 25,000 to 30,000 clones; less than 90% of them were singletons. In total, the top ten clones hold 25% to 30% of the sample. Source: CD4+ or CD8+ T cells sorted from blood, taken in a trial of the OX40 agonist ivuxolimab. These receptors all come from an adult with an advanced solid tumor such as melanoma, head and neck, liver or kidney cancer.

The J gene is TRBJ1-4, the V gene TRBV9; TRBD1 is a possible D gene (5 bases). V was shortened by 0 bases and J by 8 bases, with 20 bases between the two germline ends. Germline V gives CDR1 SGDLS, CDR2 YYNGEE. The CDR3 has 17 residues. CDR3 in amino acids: CASSVAITPGWGEKLFF. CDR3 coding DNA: TGTGCCAGCAGCGTAGCTATCACACCTGGATGGGGCGAAAAACTGTTTTTT. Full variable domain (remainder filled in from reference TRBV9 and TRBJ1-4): DSGVTQTPKHLITATGQRVTLRCSPRSGDLSVYWYQQSLDQGLQFLIQYYNGEERAKGNILERFSAQQFPDLHSELNLSSLELGDSALYFCASSVAITPGWGEKLFFGSGTQLSVL.

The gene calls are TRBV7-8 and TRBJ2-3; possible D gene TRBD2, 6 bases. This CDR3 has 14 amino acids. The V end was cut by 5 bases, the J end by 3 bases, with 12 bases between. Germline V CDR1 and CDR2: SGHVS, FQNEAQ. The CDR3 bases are TGTGCCAGCAGCCCCCGCGGGGCAACAGATACGCAGTATTTT. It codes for CASSPRGATDTQYF.

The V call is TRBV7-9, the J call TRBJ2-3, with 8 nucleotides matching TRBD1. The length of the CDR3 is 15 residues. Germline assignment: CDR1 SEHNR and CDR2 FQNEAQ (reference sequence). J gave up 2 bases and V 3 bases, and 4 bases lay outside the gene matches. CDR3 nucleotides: TGTGCCAGCAGCTTCTCGACAGGGGCCACAGATACGCAGTATTTT. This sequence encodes CASSFSTGATDTQYF. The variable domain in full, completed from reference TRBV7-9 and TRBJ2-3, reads DTGVSQNPRHKITKRGQNVTFRCDPISEHNRLYWYRQTLGQGPEFLTYFQNEAQLEKSRLLSDRFSAERPKGSFSTLEIQRTEQGDSAMYLCASSFSTGATDTQYFGPGTRLTVL.